A single T cell receptor beta chain is shown here with its context. Its antigen is still unknown. These data come from a study of a mutant IDH1 vaccine in newly diagnosed glioma. Study-level background: Vaccination of patients was performed eight times, in weeks 1, 3, 5, 7, 11, 15, 19 and 23. Patients were pretreated with radiotherapy, temozolomide, or both, mostly both.

Germline-derived CDR1 and CDR2 are SSHAT and FNYEAQ (reference sequence). The CDR3 has 18 amino acids. Between the trimmed V and J ends, which lost 5 bases and 5 bases, there was a span of 22 bases. Stated time point: week 5, during vaccination. Topical imiquimod was applied with each vaccine dose, which held 300 ug of mutant IDH1 20-mer peptide. Profiled with immunoSEQ multiplex PCR; TCRdb holds only in-frame clones, not every one. The table records over 50,000 clones, 75% to 90% of them present only once. The material sequenced was PBMCs, taken from a glioma patient whose treatment included an IDH1 peptide vaccine. The V gene is TRBV7-7, the J gene TRBJ2-6; D is undetermined. The clonotype was recovered from a woman between 35 and 50 years old with glioma. This chain's CDR3 is CASSSFGVPQSRANVLTF. CDR3 sequence (DNA): TGTGCCAGCAGCAGTTTTGGAGTGCCACAAAGTCGGGCCAACGTCCTGACTTTC.